What follows are 27 T cell receptor beta chains derived from one specimen sequenced in a study of response to subunit inactivated influenza vaccine. MiXCR was run by TCRdb on the RT-PCR reads, yielding one entry per CDR3 protein. The sample shows just under 550,000 distinct CDR3 sequences, around 25% of them seen only once. This sample also belongs to another study, concerning T cells expressing NK-cell markers. From that study: Generation of TCR beta cDNA was performed by 5'RACE template switching incorporating UMIs.

The sequenced sample was CD4+ T cells sorted from PBMCs, obtained 11 to 12 days after vaccination. All receptors derive from a man between 45 and 60 years old who received an inactivated influenza vaccine.

The J gene is TRBJ2-5, the V gene TRBV20-1; the match to TRBD2 covers 7 bases. Looked up from germline, CDR1 is DFQATT and CDR2 is SNEGSKA (reference sequence). The CDR3 is 13 residues long. J lost 0 bases, V lost 6 bases, and 4 bases had no gene match. The CDR3 loop is CSAELANQETQYF. CDR3 coding DNA: TGCAGTGCGGAACTAGCGAACCAAGAGACCCAGTACTTC.

The rearrangement uses TRBV6-1 and TRBJ1-1; 7 positions match TRBD1. Germline V gene sequence: CDR1 MNHNS, CDR2 SASEGT. The CDR3 consists of 15 residues. J was trimmed by 1 base and V by 6 bases; bases with no gene match: 8. This chain's CDR3 is CASRVGQATNTEAFF. The DNA for the CDR3 is TGTGCCAGCAGGGTCGGACAGGCGACGAACACTGAAGCTTTCTTT.

This clonotype occurred a few times. The chain recombines TRBV10-3 with TRBJ1-5; D is undetermined. V lost 2 bases to trimming and J lost 5 bases, with 10 bases between them. CDR3 length: 14 amino acids. CDR1 ENHRY and CDR2 SYGVKD come from the germline V gene. The CDR3 nucleotides read TGTGCCATCAGTGAGGGCGGGTTAGATCAGCCCCAGCATTTT. This translates into CAISEGGLDQPQHF.

This clonotype was seen only a few times. CDR3 DNA sequence: TGTGCCAGCAGCCCCCGGACAGGGGGGGATCAGCCCCAGCATTTT. This translates into CASSPRTGGDQPQHF. This chain uses TRBV12-3 or TRBV12-4 with TRBJ1-5, with 10 nucleotides matching TRBD1. The CDR3 runs 15 residues. Unmatched junction bases numbered 7, after V lost 6 bases and J lost 5 bases.

This clonotype was observed a few times. The V and J genes are TRBV7-9 and TRBJ2-1; D is ambiguous. Germline V gene data show CDR1 as SEHNR and CDR2 as FQNEAQ (reference sequence). The CDR3 totals 11 residues. Trimming removed 5 bases from V and 10 bases from J, with 9 bases in between. Here the CDR3 reads CASSRAWEQFF. The CDR3 DNA reads TGTGCCAGCAGCCGGGCCTGGGAGCAGTTCTTC.

This clonotype was seen only once. The chain couples TRBV6-5 to TRBJ1-2, with TRBD1 matching 8 bases. Germline V gene sequence: CDR1 MNHEY, CDR2 SVGAGI. J gave up 6 bases and V 0 bases, and 3 bases lay outside the gene matches. CDR3 length equals 14 residues. CDR3 in amino acids: CASSYSRTGNGYTF. In DNA form, the CDR3 reads TGTGCCAGCAGTTACTCTAGGACAGGGAATGGCTACACCTTC.

This clonotype has a handful of counts. The rearrangement joins TRBV20-1 to TRBJ1-4; 9 nucleotides align to TRBD1. This CDR3 region has 15 residues. Germline CDR1 and CDR2: DFQATT and SNEGSKA (reference sequence). The V and J ends lost 3 bases and 8 bases, in that order; junction bases with no gene match: 10. The CDR3, as DNA: TGCAGTGCTAGCGTGTACCGGGACAGGGTCGAAAAACTGTTTTTT. Protein product: CSASVYRDRVEKLFF.

This clonotype was found a few times. The chain joins TRBV9 to TRBJ2-3, with D unclear. V shed 0 bases and J shed 2 bases, with 7 bases lying between them. The germline V gene encodes CDR1 SGDLS and CDR2 YYNGEE. There are 14 residues in the CDR3. This CDR3 reads CASSVAGYTDTQYF. CDR3 DNA sequence: TGTGCCAGCAGCGTAGCGGGCTACACAGATACGCAGTATTTT. The variable domain in full, completed from reference TRBV9 and TRBJ2-3, reads DSGVTQTPKHLITATGQRVTLRCSPRSGDLSVYWYQQSLDQGLQFLIQYYNGEERAKGNILERFSAQQFPDLHSELNLSSLELGDSALYFCASSVAGYTDTQYFGPGTRLTVL.

This sequence joins TRBV10-3 and TRBJ2-7; 9 bases are a match to TRBD1. Germline CDR1 ENHRY, CDR2 SYGVKD. V lost 10 bases and J lost 4; bases outside the gene matches: 2. The CDR3 has 11 amino acids. CDR3 loop: CATGTGYEQYF. The CDR3, as DNA: TGTGCCACCGGGACAGGGTACGAGCAGTACTTC.

This clonotype was seen a few times. The chain carries TRBV12-3 or TRBV12-4 and TRBJ2-1; TRBD1 is a possible D gene (5 bases). V gave up 1 base and J gave up 12 bases, with 13 bases separating them. The CDR3 is 13 residues long. Here the CDR3 DNA reads TGTGCCAGCAGTTTAGTGGTAGGGGTTGGGCAGTTCTTC. This encodes CASSLVVGVGQFF.

The chain recombines TRBV10-3 with TRBJ2-6, with D possibly being TRBD1 (5 bases). This CDR3 region has 15 residues. The germline CDR1 and CDR2 sequences are ENHRY and SYGVKD. The V gene lost 6 bases and the J gene lost 0 bases, with 9 bases spanning the gap. CDR3 protein: CAIRDSGSGANVLTF. CDR3 sequence (DNA): TGTGCCATCAGAGACAGTGGCTCTGGGGCCAACGTCCTGACTTTC.

The chain uses TRBV2 and TRBJ2-7; no clear D. With 8 bases removed from V and 0 bases from J, the gap between germline ends came to 8 bases. Per germline, CDR1 SNHLY and CDR2 FYNNEI. This CDR3 has 12 residues. The DNA of the CDR3 is TGTGCCAGCGCTCCCCCCTCCTACGAGCAGTACTTC. The encoded protein is CASAPPSYEQYF.

This clonotype was recorded a few times. The chain couples TRBV20-1 to TRBJ1-1, with 8 bases lining up with TRBD1. The CDR3 runs to 13 residues. CDR1 is DFQATT, CDR2 SNEGSKA, per germline (reference sequence). The V gene end was trimmed by 3 bases and the J gene end by 7 bases; junction bases not matched to a gene: 7. The DNA for the CDR3 is TGCAGTGCTAGGACGGGACAGGACGTTGAAGCTTTCTTT. Translation: CSARTGQDVEAFF.

This clonotype occurred a few times. The chain has TRBV4-3 and TRBJ2-7, with unresolved D. The V end lost 0 bases, the J end lost 3 bases, and 9 bases lay between the germline ends. Germline CDR1 reads LGHNA; CDR2 reads YSLEER. There are 14 residues in the CDR3. The CDR3 DNA reads as TGCGCCAGCAGCCAAGAGGTAGCCATCTACGAGCAGTACTTC. It encodes CASSQEVAIYEQYF.

The chain uses TRBV5-1 and TRBJ2-3, with 10 nucleotides matching TRBD2. The CDR3 length is 14 residues. The V and J ends lost 4 bases and 6 bases, in that order; junction bases with no gene match: 5. Per the germline V gene, CDR1 is SGHRS and CDR2 is YFSETQ. CDR3 nucleotides: TGCGCCAGCAGCACCGGGACTAGCGTGGATACGCAGTATTTT. Its protein is CASSTGTSVDTQYF.

The V gene is TRBV5-1, the J gene TRBJ2-1; TRBD1 matches at 8 bases. Germline CDR1 is SGHRS and CDR2 is YFSETQ. The junction had 6 bases not matched to a gene; V was cut back by 3 bases and J by 7 bases. The CDR3 sequence is 14 residues long. The CDR3 sequence is CASSWGDRSNEQFF. In DNA form, the CDR3 reads TGCGCCAGCAGCTGGGGGGACAGGTCTAATGAGCAGTTCTTC.

In this sample, this clonotype turned up a few times. The genes are TRBV12-3 or TRBV12-4 and TRBJ2-2, with no clear D. This CDR3 has 12 amino acids. The germline V and J ends were trimmed by 6 bases and 6 bases, with 8 bases remaining between them. For the CDR3, the DNA is TGTGCCAGCAGCGGTGGGGCCGGGGAGCTGTTTTTT. This sequence encodes CASSGGAGELFF.

This clonotype came up a few times. The CDR3 protein is CASSLARLDEFSRLAKNIQYF. DNA for the CDR3: TGTGCCAGCAGCTTGGCTAGACTAGATGAGTTTTCCCGTCTAGCCAAAAACATTCAGTACTTC. The rearrangement uses TRBV7-2 and TRBJ2-4; D is perhaps TRBD2 (6 bases). Trimming removed 3 bases at V and 0 bases at J, with 27 bases between. The germline V gene encodes CDR1 SGHTA and CDR2 FQGNSA. This CDR3 is built from 21 residues.

This clonotype was observed a few times. Its ends do not fully match the called genes, so a read error is possible. The J gene is TRBJ2-1, the V gene TRBV20-1; 7 bases align to TRBD2. This CDR3 has 11 amino acids. Germline CDR1 is DFQATT and CDR2 is SNEGSKA (reference sequence). CDR3 amino acids: CSGATSSRSGF. The DNA of the CDR3 is TGCAGTGGTGCGACTAGCTCTCGATCAGGCTTC.

The chain recombines TRBV18 with TRBJ1-5, with TRBD1 as a possible D gene (6 bases). V shed 4 bases and J shed 7 bases, with 20 bases lying between them. Germline loops: CDR1 KGHSH, CDR2 LQKENI. The CDR3 extends over 16 amino acids. DNA for the CDR3: TGTGCCAGCTCACGTCGAGAACTTACCCAGGGGCAGCCCCAGCATTTT. It is translated as CASSRRELTQGQPQHF.

A few counts support this clonotype. The rearrangement joins TRBV27 to TRBJ2-7, with a weak D call TRBD1 (6 bases). Trimming pared 2 bases from V and 2 bases from J, leaving 10 bases between. The CDR3 contains 14 residues. The germline gives CDR1 MNHEY, CDR2 SMNVEV (reference sequence). CDR3 protein: CASSLDHRAYEQYF. The DNA for the CDR3 is TGTGCCAGCAGTTTAGATCACAGGGCCTACGAGCAGTACTTC.

In the case of this clonotype: Given a much more abundant clone one base away, this may be a read error. The genes are TRBV18 and TRBJ1-6; D gene ambiguous. Germline lookup yields CDR1 KGHSH and CDR2 LQKENI. The ends were cut back, 3 bases at V and 3 bases at J, with 6 bases in the middle. The CDR3 is made up of 14 amino acids. The CDR3 region has the DNA TGTGCCAGCTCACCCAGCTTCTATAATTCACCCCTCCACTTT. It yields the protein CASSPSFYNSPLHF.

The rearrangement joins TRBV4-2 to TRBJ2-1, with D maybe TRBD1 (5 bases). The germline CDR1 and CDR2 sequences are LGHNA and YNFKEQ. Trimming pared 2 bases from V and 5 bases from J, leaving 7 bases between. The CDR3 runs to 13 residues. CDR3 loop: CASSQSRDNEQFF. CDR3 DNA: TGTGCCAGCAGCCAAAGCAGGGACAATGAGCAGTTCTTC.

The chain has TRBV28 and TRBJ1-6, with no clear D. V was trimmed by 6 bases and J by 3 bases, leaving 15 bases between them. The CDR3 runs to 16 residues. Germline V lookup: CDR1 MDHEN, CDR2 SYDVKM. CDR3 DNA sequence: TGTGCCAGCAGAACCGACCGACCAAACTATAATTCACCCCTCCACTTT. Its translation is CASRTDRPNYNSPLHF.

This clonotype was seen a handful of times. The rearrangement uses TRBV5-1 and TRBJ1-4; 7 bases align to TRBD1. V was clipped by 3 bases and J by 5 bases; unmatched bases: 4. The CDR3 is made up of 14 amino acids. The germline V gene encodes CDR1 SGHRS and CDR2 YFSETQ. CDR3 in amino acids: CASSSGQQNEKLFF. The CDR3 DNA reads as TGCGCCAGCAGCTCGGGACAGCAAAATGAAAAACTGTTTTTT.

Written as DNA, the CDR3 is TGTGCCAGCACTCCTGGGATGGGGGGGGGTACTGAAGCTTTCTTT. Encoded protein: CASTPGMGGGTEAFF. V gene TRBV12-3 or TRBV12-4 combines with J gene TRBJ1-1; D is perhaps TRBD1 (5 bases). Trimming left V 7 bases short and J 5 bases short, with 20 bases between. This CDR3 is built from 15 residues.

This clonotype turned up a few times. The chain links TRBV2 to TRBJ2-1; D is undetermined. Trimming removed 4 bases from V and 2 bases from J, with 12 bases in between. This CDR3 spans 15 amino acids. In germline, CDR1 is SNHLY, CDR2 FYNNEI. DNA of the CDR3: TGTGCCAGCAGTGCCGAAGGTCGGGCCTACAATGAGCAGTTCTTC. This encodes CASSAEGRAYNEQFF. The full variable domain, completed using reference TRBV2 and TRBJ2-1, is EPEVTQTPSHQVTQMGQEVILRCVPISNHLYFYWYRQILGQKVEFLVSFYNNEISEKSEIFDDQFSVERPDGSNFTLKIRSTKLEDSAMYFCASSAEGRAYNEQFFGPGTRLTVL.